A selection of T cell receptor beta chains follows, all from one sample in a study of cytomegalovirus exposure and HLA in healthy donors. Method: immunoSEQ multiplex PCR; TCRdb's copy keeps in-frame clones and lacks some. The repertoire holds roughly 180,000 clones, with roughly 78% as singletons. The sequenced sample consisted of PBMCs. The receptors were gathered from a girl aged 10-17 years in good health and CMV-seropositive. Each CDR3 is given with its conserved first and last residue. Fields, in order: J gene, CDR3 length, clone size, V gene, D gene, CDR3 DNA, CDR3 protein. D genes are given only for firm matches. Clone size is shown for a subset of rows, as once, few, many or a class of expanded clone.

J: TRBJ2-7
length: 13
size: few
V: TRBV25-1
D: NA
DNA: TGTGCCAGCAGTGCAGGGGACGGGAACGAGCAGTACTTC
CDR3: CASSAGDGNEQYF

J: TRBJ2-3
length: 18
size: NA
V: TRBV9
D: NA
DNA: TGTGCCAGCAGCGTGGAAGGGGGTACAGGGACGGGTGTAGATACGCAGTATTTT
CDR3: CASSVEGGTGTGVDTQYF

J: TRBJ1-2
length: 13
size: few
V: TRBV4-2
D: NA
DNA: TGTGCCAGCAGTAGAACAGGGAGCACGGGCTACACCTTC
CDR3: CASSRTGSTGYTF

J: TRBJ1-6
length: 13
size: NA
V: TRBV30
D: TRBD1
DNA: TGTGCCTGGGCCCGGCGGGGACAGGAGGAAAACCACTTT
CDR3: CAWARRGQEENHF

J: TRBJ1-1
length: 15
size: NA
V: TRBV12-5
D: TRBD1
DNA: TGTGCTAGTGGTTCCCTGACAGGGGGAGACACTGAAGCTTTCTTT
CDR3: CASGSLTGGDTEAFF

J: TRBJ1-6
length: 13
size: once
V: TRBV11-2
D: TRBD1
DNA: TGTGCCAGCACTACAGGGGTCAATTCACCCCTCCACTTT
CDR3: CASTTGVNSPLHF

J: TRBJ1-1
length: 14
size: few
V: TRBV9
D: TRBD1
DNA: TGTGCCAGCAGCGGGACAGGTCTATATGCTGAAGCTTTCTTT
CDR3: CASSGTGLYAEAFF

J: TRBJ2-3
length: 13
size: NA
V: TRBV19
D: TRBD1
DNA: TGTGCCAGTAGTACGACAGGGTCAGATACGCAGTATTTT
CDR3: CASSTTGSDTQYF

J: TRBJ2-3
length: 16
size: few
V: TRBV4-3
D: TRBD2
DNA: TGCGCCAGCAGCCAACAAGCGGGGGTTAACGGCGGTACGCAGTATTTT
CDR3: CASSQQAGVNGGTQYF

J: TRBJ1-1
length: 15
size: NA
V: TRBV5-4
D: NA
DNA: TGTGCCAGCAGCCTACCCGGACAGACTGACACTGAAGCTTTCTTT
CDR3: CASSLPGQTDTEAFF

J: TRBJ1-4
length: 15
size: NA
V: TRBV5-6
D: NA
DNA: TGTGCCAGCAGCTTGGGACAGATTACTAATGAAAAACTGTTTTTT
CDR3: CASSLGQITNEKLFF

J: TRBJ2-5
length: 16
size: once
V: TRBV27
D: TRBD2
DNA: TGTGCCAGCTGCACACGGACTAGCGGGGAGGCAGAGACCCAGTACTTC
CDR3: CASCTRTSGEAETQYF

J: TRBJ2-3
length: 19
size: NA
V: TRBV4-3
D: TRBD2
DNA: TGCGCCAGCAGCCAAGACGGACTAGCGGGGTCGACTAGCACAGATACGCAGTATTTT
CDR3: CASSQDGLAGSTSTDTQYF

J: TRBJ2-7
length: 14
size: NA
V: TRBV7-2
D: TRBD2
DNA: TGTGCCAGCAGATCGGGGGGGGACCCCTACGAGCAGTACTTC
CDR3: CASRSGGDPYEQYF

J: TRBJ1-2
length: 13
size: NA
V: TRBV18
D: NA
DNA: TGTGCCAGCTCACCCGACGGAGACTATGGCTACACCTTC
CDR3: CASSPDGDYGYTF

J: TRBJ2-5
length: 13
size: few
V: TRBV6-6
D: NA
DNA: TGTGCCAGCCACGTGACCGGGCAAGAGACCCAGTACTTC
CDR3: CASHVTGQETQYF

J: TRBJ2-1
length: 16
size: once
V: TRBV6-5
D: TRBD2
DNA: TGTGCCAGCAGTTACCATCGACTAGCGGGGGGGTTTGAGCAGTTCTTC
CDR3: CASSYHRLAGGFEQFF

J: TRBJ2-1
length: 14
size: NA
V: TRBV6-5
D: TRBD2
DNA: TGTGCCAGCAGTACGGGACGGGGGGGCCGGGAGCAGTTCTTC
CDR3: CASSTGRGGREQFF

J: TRBJ2-1
length: 14
size: NA
V: TRBV6-1
D: TRBD2
DNA: TGTGCCAGCCAGGCGGGGGGCCTGGAAAGGGGGCAGTTCTTC
CDR3: CASQAGGLERGQFF

J: TRBJ2-2
length: 13
size: NA
V: TRBV15
D: NA
DNA: TGTGCCACCAGCAGAGATCCCCGCGGGGAGCTGTTTTTT
CDR3: CATSRDPRGELFF

J: TRBJ2-5
length: 15
size: NA
V: TRBV7-9
D: TRBD1
DNA: TGTGCCAGCAGCCAAATGACAGGGTTCCGGGAGACCCAGTACTTC
CDR3: CASSQMTGFRETQYF

J: TRBJ1-3
length: 12
size: NA
V: TRBV6-1
D: NA
DNA: TGTGCCAGCAGTGAACGGGTAAACACCATATATTTT
CDR3: CASSERVNTIYF